The 28 T cell receptor beta chains given below trace back to one sample, sequenced in a study of siplizumab effects on memory and regulatory T cells. Profiling relied on immunoSEQ multiplex PCR, and the TCRdb table lists in-frame clones only, not all of them. Counted here are about 64,000 clones, 90% to 97% occurring once; the ten biggest clones make up more than 0.095%. The sequenced sample consisted of naive CD8+ T cells sorted from blood. These receptors came from a human donor in good health.

The chain combines TRBV7-3 with TRBJ1-6; D gene ambiguous. The V gene lost 2 bases and the J gene lost 7 bases, with 6 bases spanning the gap. The CDR3 totals 13 residues. Per germline, CDR1 SGHTA and CDR2 FQGTGA. The CDR3 sequence is CASSLLENSPLHF. CDR3 coding DNA: TGTGCCAGCAGCTTACTCGAGAATTCACCCCTCCACTTT.

The chain has TRBV4-2 and TRBJ1-5; D remains unclear. CDR1 is LGHNA, CDR2 YNFKEQ, per germline. Trimming left V 1 base short and J 6 bases short, with 4 bases between. The CDR3 sequence is 12 residues long. CDR3: CASSQASQPQHF. The CDR3 nucleotides are TGTGCCAGCAGCCAAGCCAGTCAGCCCCAGCATTTT.

V gene TRBV13 combines with J gene TRBJ1-1; a weak D match, TRBD1 (6 bases). CDR3 length: 13 residues. Germline CDR1 and CDR2: PRHDT and FYEKMQ (reference sequence). With 5 bases removed from V and 4 bases from J, the gap between germline ends came to 11 bases. The CDR3 DNA reads TGTGCCAGCAGCCAAGACAGGATCACTGAAGCTTTCTTT. Amino acids: CASSQDRITEAFF.

The rearrangement links TRBV29-1 to TRBJ2-7; D not resolved. The V end lost 3 bases, the J end lost 4 bases, and 7 bases lay between the germline ends. This CDR3 is 11 amino acids long. Per germline, CDR1 SQVTM and CDR2 ANQGSEA. Written as DNA, the CDR3 is TGCAGCGTTGATGGCAGTTACGAGCAGTACTTC. This gives the protein CSVDGSYEQYF.

This clone appeared a single time. The chain uses TRBV9 and TRBJ2-1, with D tentatively TRBD1 or TRBD2 (5 bases each). Germline CDR1 is SGDLS and CDR2 is YYNGEE. Trimming took 3 bases from V and 6 from J, leaving 16 bases between them. This CDR3 is 15 amino acids long. In DNA form, the CDR3 reads TGTGCCAGCAGCGACGGGGCGCATGGAATCAATGAGCAGTTCTTC. Its protein product is CASSDGAHGINEQFF.

The rearrangement joins TRBV5-4 to TRBJ1-1, with a possible D match to TRBD1 (5 bases). The CDR3 loop spans 15 amino acids. In germline, CDR1 is SGHNT, CDR2 YYREEE (reference sequence). The V and J ends lost 3 bases and 1 base respectively, with 13 bases between them. This chain's CDR3 is CASSSKGQGNTEAFF. The CDR3 DNA is TGTGCCAGCAGCTCCAAGGGGCAGGGGAACACTGAAGCTTTCTTT. The whole variable domain, remainder taken from reference TRBV5-4 and TRBJ1-1, is ETGVTQSPTHLIKTRGQQVTLRCSSQSGHNTVSWYQQALGQGPQFIFQYYREEENGRGNFPPRFSGLQFPNYSSELNVNALELDDSALYLCASSSKGQGNTEAFFGQGTRLTVV.

V is TRBV13 and J is TRBJ2-6, with 10 bases that match TRBD1. The V gene's germline CDR1 is PRHDT and CDR2 FYEKMQ (reference sequence). The CDR3 runs 17 residues. V lost 4 bases, J lost 0 bases, and 3 bases stayed unmatched. CDR3 loop: CASSSRDRGSGANVLTF. The CDR3 DNA reads as TGTGCCAGCAGCTCCCGGGACAGGGGCTCTGGGGCCAACGTCCTGACTTTC.

V usage is TRBV11-1 and J usage is TRBJ2-1; tentatively, D is TRBD1 (5 bases). Germline CDR1 and CDR2: SGHAT and FQDESV (reference sequence). The CDR3 has 15 residues. The V end was cut by 4 bases, the J end by 2 bases, with 12 bases between. CDR3 loop: CASSSLQAAYNEQFF. CDR3 in DNA: TGTGCCAGCAGCTCCCTACAGGCTGCCTACAATGAGCAGTTCTTC.

This rearrangement joins TRBV15 to TRBJ1-2; D is perhaps TRBD1 (6 bases). Germline CDR1 is LNHNV and CDR2 is YYDKDF (reference sequence). V was cut by 3 bases and J by 6 bases, with 14 bases left in between. The CDR3 consists of 14 residues. CDR3 in amino acids: CATSSTGRVDGYTF. As DNA, the CDR3 is TGTGCCACCAGCAGCACAGGGCGGGTTGATGGCTACACCTTC.

The chain links TRBV21-1 to TRBJ1-2. TRBV21-1 is designated a pseudogene. This CDR3 is 16 amino acids long. The CDR3 DNA sequence: TGTGCCAGCAGCAAAGTCGGCCAGCCTCCTAACTATGGCTACACCTTC. Translating it yields CASSKVGQPPNYGYTF.

The genes are TRBV28 and TRBJ1-1, with D tentatively TRBD1 (6 bases). V was pared by 8 bases and J by 4 bases, with 14 bases between. The CDR3 sequence is 13 residues long. The germline CDR1 and CDR2 sequences are MDHEN and SYDVKM. The CDR3 DNA reads TGTGCCAGCCTTCGAAGGGGGGGCACTGAAGCTTTCTTT. It encodes CASLRRGGTEAFF.

The V and J genes are TRBV10-3 and TRBJ1-4; D unclear. Germline CDR1 ENHRY, CDR2 SYGVKD. The CDR3 extends over 13 amino acids. Trimming stripped 6 bases from V and 4 bases from J, with 9 bases between. This chain's CDR3 is CAIRDGVNEKLFF. Written as DNA, the CDR3 is TGTGCCATCAGAGACGGGGTTAATGAAAAACTGTTTTTT.

This clone was detected a few times. The V call is TRBV28, the J call TRBJ1-1, with D possibly being TRBD1 (6 bases). The V gene lost 3 bases and the J gene lost 5 bases, with 10 bases spanning the gap. The CDR3 covers 13 residues. From germline, CDR1 is MDHEN and CDR2 SYDVKM. The CDR3 sequence: CASSFYRETEAFF. In DNA, the CDR3 is TGTGCCAGCAGTTTCTACAGGGAAACTGAAGCTTTCTTT.

V usage is TRBV28 and J usage is TRBJ1-5; 7 positions match TRBD1. Germline assignment: CDR1 MDHEN and CDR2 SYDVKM. V gave up 1 base and J gave up 6 bases; unmatched junction bases: 6. The CDR3 length is 15 residues. The DNA of the CDR3 is TGTGCCAGCAGTTTATCTACAGGGGAGGGTCAGCCCCAGCATTTT. Translated: CASSLSTGEGQPQHF.

The gene calls are TRBV4-1 and TRBJ2-3; D may match TRBD1 or TRBD2 (5 bases each). V lost 6 bases to trimming and J lost 2 bases, with 9 bases between them. This CDR3 has 13 amino acids. Germline V gene data show CDR1 as MGHRA and CDR2 as YSYEKL. CDR3 region: CASRGPNTDTQYF. The CDR3 DNA is TGCGCCAGCAGGGGACCGAACACAGATACGCAGTATTTT.

V is TRBV19 and J is TRBJ1-5; D ambiguous. Germline CDR1 reads LNHDA; CDR2 reads SQIVND (reference sequence). There are 12 residues in the CDR3. The V and J ends lost 8 bases and 2 bases respectively, with 7 bases between them. For the CDR3, the DNA is TGTGCCAGTCGGATTGGCAATCAGCCCCAGCATTTT. As protein: CASRIGNQPQHF.

The chain couples TRBV6-5 to TRBJ1-3; D might be TRBD1 (6 bases). The CDR3 runs to 15 residues. In germline, CDR1 is MNHEY, CDR2 SVGAGI. V was shortened by 5 bases and J by 0 bases, with 11 bases between the two germline ends. The CDR3 loop reads CASSPTGVSGNTIYF. CDR3 in DNA: TGTGCCAGCAGTCCGACAGGAGTCTCTGGAAACACCATATATTTT.

The rearrangement joins TRBV13 to TRBJ2-6, with a weak D call TRBD2 (6 bases). V was pared by 1 base and J by 2 bases, with 6 bases between. Germline V lookup: CDR1 PRHDT, CDR2 FYEKMQ (reference sequence). The CDR3 has 15 amino acids. The CDR3 coding sequence is TGTGCCAGCAGCTTAGCGGGGGCTGGGGCCAACGTCCTGACTTTC. As protein: CASSLAGAGANVLTF.

This chain's CDR3 is CASSGKTGGTDTQYF. As DNA, the CDR3 is TGTGCCAGCAGCGGTAAGACAGGGGGCACAGATACGCAGTATTTT. The chain carries TRBV5-6 and TRBJ2-3; 8 positions match TRBD1. Germline CDR1 SGHDT, CDR2 YYEEEE. Trimming at V came to 4 bases and at J to 1 base, leaving 5 bases not matched to a gene. The CDR3 totals 15 residues.

V is TRBV5-5 and J is TRBJ2-1, with 10 bases aligning to TRBD2. The CDR3 length is 14 residues. The V gene's germline CDR1 is SGHKS and CDR2 YYEKEE (reference sequence). With V trimmed by 3 bases and J by 8 bases, 5 bases remained unmatched. The CDR3 is CASSYSGGTDEQFF. The CDR3 nucleotides are TGTGCCAGCAGCTATAGCGGGGGGACCGATGAGCAGTTCTTC.

V gene TRBV6-1 combines with J gene TRBJ1-2; D is uncertain. V gave up 6 bases and J gave up 12 bases, with 17 bases separating them. Germline V gene lookup returns CDR1 MNHNS and CDR2 SASEGT. The CDR3 loop spans 12 amino acids. The CDR3 bases are TGTGCCAGCAGGGTCGCGTGGGGATTCGACACCTTC. It encodes CASRVAWGFDTF.

This rearrangement joins TRBV7-9 to TRBJ1-5; possible D gene TRBD1, 6 bases. The CDR3 extends over 15 amino acids. The germline gives CDR1 SEHNR, CDR2 FQNEAQ (reference sequence). V was cut by 5 bases and J by 1 base, with 12 bases left in between. CDR3 sequence reads: CASSEGGASNQPQHF. The CDR3, as DNA: TGTGCCAGCAGCGAGGGGGGCGCGAGCAATCAGCCCCAGCATTTT.

CDR3 residues: CASSASGGNTIYF. In nucleotides, the CDR3 is TGTGCCAGCAGCGCCTCGGGGGGAAACACCATATATTTT. This sequence joins TRBV7-6 and TRBJ1-3, with D hard to call. Germline-derived CDR1 and CDR2 are SGHVS and FNYEAQ. The length of the CDR3 is 13 residues. V shed 5 bases and J shed 4 bases, with 9 bases lying between them.

This chain uses TRBV30 with TRBJ2-7; D ambiguous. There are 15 residues in the CDR3. V was shortened by 0 bases and J by 4 bases, with 16 bases between the two germline ends. The V gene's germline CDR1 is GTSNPN and CDR2 SVGIG (reference sequence). CDR3 amino acids: CAWSVPPETRYEQYF. As DNA, the CDR3 is TGTGCCTGGAGTGTACCCCCAGAAACCCGATACGAGCAGTACTTC.

V is TRBV2 and J is TRBJ2-1; 13 bases map to TRBD2. Germline-derived CDR1 and CDR2 are SNHLY and FYNNEI. This CDR3 region has 18 residues. V lost 4 bases, J lost 0 bases, and 6 bases stayed unmatched. In DNA form, the CDR3 reads TGTGCCAGCAGTGTGACTAGCGGGGGGCTCTTCTCCTACAATGAGCAGTTCTTC. Translating it yields CASSVTSGGLFSYNEQFF.

V gene TRBV19 combines with J gene TRBJ1-2; 10 bases are shared with TRBD1. Germline CDR1 and CDR2: LNHDA and SQIVND (reference sequence). The CDR3 spans 14 residues. After removal of 5 bases from V and 7 bases from J, the junction contained 7 bases not matched to a gene. In DNA, the CDR3 is TGTGCCAGTAGTTTTCGACAGGGGGCTAGTGGCTACACCTTC. Encoded protein: CASSFRQGASGYTF.

The gene calls are TRBV4-3 and TRBJ2-2; maybe TRBD1 (6 bases). The germline V gene encodes CDR1 LGHNA and CDR2 YSLEER. The germline V and J ends were trimmed by 0 bases and 5 bases, with 7 bases remaining between them. The CDR3 has 14 amino acids. The CDR3 DNA reads as TGCGCCAGCAGCCAAGACAGGGGAACCGGGGAGCTGTTTTTT. Protein: CASSQDRGTGELFF.

In nucleotides, the CDR3 is TGCGCCAGCAGCCAATTAAGGGGTACCTCCTACGAGCAGTACTTC. Protein: CASSQLRGTSYEQYF. This chain links TRBV5-1 with TRBJ2-7; weak D call: TRBD1 (5 bases). The CDR3 runs to 15 residues. Trimming stripped 4 bases from V and 0 bases from J, with 14 bases between. The germline gives CDR1 SGHRS, CDR2 YFSETQ.